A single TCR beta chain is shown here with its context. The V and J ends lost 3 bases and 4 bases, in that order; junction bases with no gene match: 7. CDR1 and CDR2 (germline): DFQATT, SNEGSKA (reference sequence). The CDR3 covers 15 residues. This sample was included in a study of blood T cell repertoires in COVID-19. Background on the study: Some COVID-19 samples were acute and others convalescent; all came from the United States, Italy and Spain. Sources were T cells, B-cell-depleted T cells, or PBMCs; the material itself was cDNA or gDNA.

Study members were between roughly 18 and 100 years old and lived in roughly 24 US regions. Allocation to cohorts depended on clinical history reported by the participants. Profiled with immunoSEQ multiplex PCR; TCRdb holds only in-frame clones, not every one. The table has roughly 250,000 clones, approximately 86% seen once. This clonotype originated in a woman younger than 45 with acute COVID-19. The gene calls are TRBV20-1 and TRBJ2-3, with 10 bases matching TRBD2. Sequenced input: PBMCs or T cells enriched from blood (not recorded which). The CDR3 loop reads CSASPLAGDPDTQYF. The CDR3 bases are TGCAGTGCTAGTCCCCTAGCGGGAGACCCAGATACGCAGTATTTT.